The 16 T cell receptor beta chains in this list originate from one sample, sequenced in a study of blood T cells in healthy people across ages. The use of a sample-barcoded 5' primer and a J-beta primer mix characterized a second PCR of roughly 6 to 11 cycles. MiXCR, applied by TCRdb to the 5' RACE reads, yields one record per CDR3 protein. The table shows over 1,200,000 distinct CDR3 sequences, with 45% to 70% occurring only once. The specimen sequenced was blood. The receptor source for this set is a man between 18 and 29 years old in good health.

The CDR3 spells CSVESQRGSTDTQYF. The CDR3 bases are TGCAGCGTTGAATCCCAACGAGGGAGCACAGATACGCAGTATTTT. The V and J genes are TRBV29-1 and TRBJ2-3, with D possibly being TRBD2 (5 bases). Germline V gives CDR1 SQVTM, CDR2 ANQGSEA. V lost 2 bases and J 0 bases, leaving 12 bases between the germline ends. CDR3 length: 15 residues.

The table lists this clonotype with a count of one. V usage is TRBV25-1 and J usage is TRBJ1-2; perhaps TRBD1 as D (5 bases). The CDR3 contains 16 residues. Germline-derived CDR1 and CDR2 are MGHDK and SYGVNS. The germline V and J ends were trimmed by 1 base and 1 base, with 13 bases remaining between them. As DNA, the CDR3 is TGTGCCAGCAGTGAATCGGTCCACAGGAATAACTATGGCTACACCTTC. Translation gives CASSESVHRNNYGYTF.

The chain carries TRBV10-3 and TRBJ1-2; D not certain. The germline V gene has CDR1 ENHRY and CDR2 SYGVKD. V gave up 0 bases and J gave up 8 bases, with 10 bases separating them. This CDR3 region has 13 residues. In DNA form, the CDR3 reads TGTGCCATCAGTGAGTCCGGGGTCGGCGGCTACACCTTC. It yields the protein CAISESGVGGYTF.

This chain joins TRBV10-3 and TRBJ2-5; D is possibly TRBD1 (6 bases). The CDR3 is made up of 15 amino acids. V was trimmed by 4 bases and J by 3 bases, leaving 15 bases between them. Germline lookup yields CDR1 ENHRY and CDR2 SYGVKD. The CDR3 is CAISGGTLLKETQYF. The CDR3 coding sequence is TGTGCCATCAGTGGTGGGACACTCCTAAAAGAGACCCAGTACTTC.

The chain recombines TRBV7-6 with TRBJ2-1, with D possibly TRBD1 on 5 matching bases. Looked up from germline, CDR1 is SGHVS and CDR2 is FNYEAQ. This CDR3 comprises 16 residues. Trimming removed 1 base from V and 2 bases from J, with 12 bases in between. CDR3 nucleotide sequence: TGTGCCAGCAGCTTAGGGGGCGAGCCCGCCTACAATGAGCAGTTCTTC. This gives the protein CASSLGGEPAYNEQFF.

The chain joins TRBV20-1 to TRBJ1-1; the D gene is possibly TRBD1 (5 bases). Germline CDR1 reads DFQATT; CDR2 reads SNEGSKA (reference sequence). V was clipped by 4 bases and J by 0 bases, with 12 bases between them. The CDR3 is 14 amino acids. CDR3 nucleotides: TGCAGTGCTAAGACAGAGCTCATGAACACTGAAGCTTTCTTT. This encodes CSAKTELMNTEAFF.

The chain combines TRBV12-3 or TRBV12-4 with TRBJ1-2; D is ambiguous. Trimming took off 7 bases at V and 3 bases at J, with 6 bases between the two ends. This CDR3 region has 11 residues. The CDR3 region is CASTADYGYTF. CDR3 coding DNA: TGTGCCAGCACAGCAGACTATGGCTACACCTTC.

V usage is TRBV11-2 and J usage is TRBJ2-1; 8 nucleotides match TRBD2. V trimming: 5 bases; J trimming: 6 bases; junction bases outside the gene matches: 9. Germline values: CDR1 SGHAT, CDR2 FQNNGV. The CDR3 loop spans 15 amino acids. The CDR3 region is CASSTGLVTGNEQFF. The CDR3 DNA reads TGTGCCAGCAGCACGGGACTAGTGACGGGCAATGAGCAGTTCTTC.

The chain combines TRBV6-5 with TRBJ2-3, with D tentatively TRBD1 or TRBD2 (6 bases each). Trimming shortened V by 11 bases and J by 5 bases, and 11 bases separated the two germline ends. The germline CDR1 and CDR2 sequences are MNHEY and SVGAGI. The CDR3 is made up of 11 amino acids. CDR3 sequence reads: CASKGGDTQYF. In DNA, the CDR3 is TGTGCCTCGAAGGGGGGAGATACGCAGTATTTT.

This clonotype was observed a handful of times. The chain carries TRBV7-9 and TRBJ2-4, with D perhaps TRBD2 (7 bases). The CDR3 runs to 15 residues. The ends were cut back, 3 bases at V and 3 bases at J, with 12 bases in the middle. Germline values: CDR1 SEHNR, CDR2 FQNEAQ (reference sequence). CDR3 in DNA: TGTGCCAGCAGCTTCGGGGGGCACGGCAAAAACATTCAGTACTTC. Its protein product is CASSFGGHGKNIQYF.

A remark on this clonotype: One end of the junction fails to match germline, which may point to a read error. The chain recombines TRBV29-1 with TRBJ2-1, with D tentatively TRBD1 (5 bases). The CDR3 has 13 amino acids. CDR1 SQVTM and CDR2 ANQGSEA come from the germline V gene. CDR3 in amino acids: CNVEGQLSNEQFF. The CDR3 DNA reads as TGCAACGTTGAAGGACAATTATCCAATGAGCAGTTCTTC.

V and J are TRBV7-9 and TRBJ2-7, with unresolved D. The CDR3 runs to 14 residues. V was shortened by 4 bases and J by 0 bases, with 10 bases between the two germline ends. Germline values: CDR1 SEHNR, CDR2 FQNEAQ (reference sequence). CDR3 region: CASSSRTASYEQYF. The CDR3 DNA reads as TGTGCCAGCAGCTCCAGGACCGCCTCCTACGAGCAGTACTTC.

The chain joins TRBV6-5 to TRBJ2-1; D is perhaps TRBD1 (5 bases). The V end was cut by 0 bases, the J end by 5 bases, with 11 bases between. The CDR3 runs to 15 residues. The germline CDR1 and CDR2 sequences are MNHEY and SVGAGI. The CDR3 DNA is TGTGCCAGCAGTTACTCGAGCCAGGGCCACAATGAGCAGTTCTTC. Translation: CASSYSSQGHNEQFF.

This chain uses TRBV10-3 with TRBJ2-7, with TRBD2 identical over 7 bases. V was clipped by 4 bases and J by 3 bases; unmatched bases: 3. Germline assignment: CDR1 ENHRY and CDR2 SYGVKD. The CDR3 consists of 13 residues. In DNA, the CDR3 is TGTGCCATCAGTGTACTAGCGAGCTACGAGCAGTACTTC. Its translation: CAISVLASYEQYF.

V usage is TRBV29-1 and J usage is TRBJ2-5; 14 bases are shared with TRBD2. The germline V gene encodes CDR1 SQVTM and CDR2 ANQGSEA. J gave up 11 bases and V 3 bases, and 8 bases lay outside the gene matches. There are 14 residues in the CDR3. The CDR3 protein is CSVEGTSGSYEQYF. CDR3 in DNA: TGCAGCGTTGAGGGGACTAGCGGGAGCTATGAGCAGTACTTC.

The V gene is TRBV4-1, the J gene TRBJ2-3, with 8 bases that match TRBD1. This CDR3 is 16 amino acids long. Germline V gene data show CDR1 as MGHRA and CDR2 as YSYEKL. J was trimmed by 6 bases and V by 0 bases; bases with no gene match: 8. CDR3 DNA sequence: TGCGCCAGCAGCCAAGAAGGACAGGGAATTTTGGATACGCAGTATTTT. Translated, it gives CASSQEGQGILDTQYF.